This T cell receptor beta chain was recovered during a study of breast tumors, draining lymph nodes, adjacent tissues. Germline-derived CDR1 and CDR2 are MNHEY and SMNVEV (reference sequence). The V end lost 9 bases, the J end lost 0 bases, and 15 bases lay between the germline ends. This CDR3 contains 16 residues. TCRdb re-called the multiplex PCR reads through MiXCR, storing one row per CDR3 protein. The data show about 21,000 distinct CDR3 sequences, roughly 40% seen once. This clonotype occurred a few times. Its antigen is not known. General study results and limits: Data fit most tumor T cells coming from lymph node, expanding in tumor.

Sequencing was done on a sample of breast tumor tissue. This sequence originates from a female donor with breast cancer. Some clones in this sample may be carry-over from other donors' samples. The gene calls are TRBV27 and TRBJ2-6; no clear D gene. CDR3 sequence reads: CASAIRRSSGANVLTF. Here the CDR3 DNA reads TGTGCCAGTGCTATAAGGCGTAGCTCTGGGGCCAACGTCCTGACTTTC. Combining the CDR3 with reference TRBV27 and TRBJ2-6 gives the whole variable domain EAQVTQNPRYLITVTGKKLTVTCSQNMNHEYMSWYRQDPGLGLRQIYYSMNVEVTDKGDVPEGYKVSRKEKRNFPLILESPSPNQTSLYFCASAIRRSSGANVLTFGAGSRLTVL.